The 2 T cell receptor beta chains given below trace back to one sample, sequenced in a study of blood T cell repertoires in COVID-19. Libraries were prepared by immunoSEQ multiplex PCR; TCRdb keeps only in-frame clonotypes and omits some of them. The data contain about 120,000 clones, over 65% of them singletons. Material for sequencing was peripheral blood. Source of these receptors: a man aged 25 to 40 with acute or convalescent COVID-19.

This clone occurred a few times. J is TRBJ1-1 and V is TRBV25-1, with 7 bases matching TRBD1. The CDR3 length is 15 residues. After removal of 3 bases from V and 1 base from J, the junction contained 5 bases not matched to a gene. Germline V CDR1 and CDR2: MGHDK, SYGVNS. CDR3 loop: CASSDTGTANTEAFF. DNA of the CDR3: TGTGCCAGCAGTGATACCGGGACAGCGAACACTGAAGCTTTCTTT.

J is TRBJ2-1 and V is TRBV5-1; TRBD1 is a possible D gene (5 bases). The V gene lost 2 bases and the J gene lost 5 bases, with 14 bases spanning the gap. The CDR3 is made up of 15 amino acids. Looked up from germline, CDR1 is SGHRS and CDR2 is YFSETQ. The CDR3 loop is CASSLWQGTNNEQFF. Written as DNA, the CDR3 is TGCGCCAGCAGCTTATGGCAGGGCACCAACAATGAGCAGTTCTTC.